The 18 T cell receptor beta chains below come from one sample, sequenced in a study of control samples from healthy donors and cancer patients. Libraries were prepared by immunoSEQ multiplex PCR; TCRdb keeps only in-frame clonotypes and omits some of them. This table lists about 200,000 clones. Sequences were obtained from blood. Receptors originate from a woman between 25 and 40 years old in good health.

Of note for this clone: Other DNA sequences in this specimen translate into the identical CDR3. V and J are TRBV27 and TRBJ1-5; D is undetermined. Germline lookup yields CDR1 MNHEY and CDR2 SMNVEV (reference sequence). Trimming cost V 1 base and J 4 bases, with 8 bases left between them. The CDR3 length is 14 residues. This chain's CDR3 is CASSLWAGNQPQHF. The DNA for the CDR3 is TGTGCCAGCAGTTTATGGGCTGGGAATCAGCCCCAGCATTTT.

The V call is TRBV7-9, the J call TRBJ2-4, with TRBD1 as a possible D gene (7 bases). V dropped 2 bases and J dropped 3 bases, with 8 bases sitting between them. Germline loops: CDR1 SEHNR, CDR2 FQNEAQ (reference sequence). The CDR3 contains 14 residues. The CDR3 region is CASSLQGGKNIQYF. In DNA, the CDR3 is TGTGCCAGCAGCTTACAGGGGGGCAAAAACATTCAGTACTTC.

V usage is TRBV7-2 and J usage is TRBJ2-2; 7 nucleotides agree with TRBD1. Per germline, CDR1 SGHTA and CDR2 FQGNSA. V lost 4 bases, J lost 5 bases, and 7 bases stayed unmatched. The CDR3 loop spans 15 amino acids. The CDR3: CASSSQGVRTGELFF. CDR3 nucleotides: TGTGCCAGCAGCTCCCAGGGGGTACGGACCGGGGAGCTGTTTTTT.

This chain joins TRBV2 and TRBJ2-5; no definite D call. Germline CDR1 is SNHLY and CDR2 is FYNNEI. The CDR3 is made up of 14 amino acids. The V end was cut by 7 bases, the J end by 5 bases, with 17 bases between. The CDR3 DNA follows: TGTGCCAGCAAAGACTCGACATTGATTGAGACCCAGTACTTC. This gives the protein CASKDSTLIETQYF.

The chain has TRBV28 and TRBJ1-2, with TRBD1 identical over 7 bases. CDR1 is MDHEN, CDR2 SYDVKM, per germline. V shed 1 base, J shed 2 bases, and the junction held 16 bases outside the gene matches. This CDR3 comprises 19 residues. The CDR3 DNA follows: TGTGCCAGCAGTTTATCTCCCCTGATCCGGGACAGATCAAACTATGGCTACACCTTC. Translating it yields CASSLSPLIRDRSNYGYTF.

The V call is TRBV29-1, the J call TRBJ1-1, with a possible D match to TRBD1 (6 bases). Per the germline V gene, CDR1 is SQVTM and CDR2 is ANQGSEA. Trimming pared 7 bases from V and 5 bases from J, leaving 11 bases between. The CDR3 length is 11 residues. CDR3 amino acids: CSASQGTEAFF. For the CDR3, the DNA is TGCAGCGCATCACAGGGAACTGAAGCTTTCTTT.

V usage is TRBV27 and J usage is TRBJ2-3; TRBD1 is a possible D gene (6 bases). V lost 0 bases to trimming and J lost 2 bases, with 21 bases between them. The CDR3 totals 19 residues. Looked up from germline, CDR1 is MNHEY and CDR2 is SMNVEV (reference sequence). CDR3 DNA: TGTGCCAGCAGTTTATCCCACCCGCTCGACAGGACCTACACAGATACGCAGTATTTT. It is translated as CASSLSHPLDRTYTDTQYF.

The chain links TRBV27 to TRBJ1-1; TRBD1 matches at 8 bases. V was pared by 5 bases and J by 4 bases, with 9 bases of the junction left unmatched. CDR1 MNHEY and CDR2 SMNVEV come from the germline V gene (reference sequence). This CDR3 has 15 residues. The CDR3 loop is CASSPQGARSTEAFF. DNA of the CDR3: TGTGCCAGCAGTCCTCAGGGGGCAAGGAGCACTGAAGCTTTCTTT.

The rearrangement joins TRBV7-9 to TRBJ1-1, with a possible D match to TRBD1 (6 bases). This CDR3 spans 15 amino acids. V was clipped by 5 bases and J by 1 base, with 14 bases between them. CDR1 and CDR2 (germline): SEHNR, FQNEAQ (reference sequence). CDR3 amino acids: CASSPHRAGNTEAFF. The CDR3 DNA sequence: TGTGCCAGCAGCCCCCACAGGGCCGGGAACACTGAAGCTTTCTTT. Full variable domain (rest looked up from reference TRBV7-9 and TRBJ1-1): DTGVSQNPRHKITKRGQNVTFRCDPISEHNRLYWYRQTLGQGPEFLTYFQNEAQLEKSRLLSDRFSAERPKGSFSTLEIQRTEQGDSAMYLCASSPHRAGNTEAFFGQGTRLTVV.

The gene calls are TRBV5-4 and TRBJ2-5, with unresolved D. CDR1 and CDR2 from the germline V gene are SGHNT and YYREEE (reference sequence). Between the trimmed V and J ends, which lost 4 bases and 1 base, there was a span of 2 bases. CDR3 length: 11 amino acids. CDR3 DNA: TGTGCCAGCAGCGTCCAAGAGACCCAGTACTTC. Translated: CASSVQETQYF.

The chain's CDR3 is CASSGTGIEAFF. The CDR3, as DNA: TGTGCCAGCAGCGGAACAGGGATAGAAGCTTTCTTT. J is TRBJ1-1 and V is TRBV2; D is perhaps TRBD1 (6 bases). Germline CDR1 reads SNHLY; CDR2 reads FYNNEI. The V end lost 6 bases, the J end lost 8 bases, and 13 bases lay between the germline ends. The CDR3 spans 12 residues.

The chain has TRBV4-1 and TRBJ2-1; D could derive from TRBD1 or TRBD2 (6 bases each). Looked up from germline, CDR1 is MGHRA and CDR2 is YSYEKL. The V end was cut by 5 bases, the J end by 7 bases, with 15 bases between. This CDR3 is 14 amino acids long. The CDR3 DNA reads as TGCGCCAGCAGCGGGGGGCAGGGACGGAATGAGCAGTTCTTC. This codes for CASSGGQGRNEQFF.

This CDR3 reads CASSQDPLGMTEAFF. CDR3 sequence (DNA): TGCGCCAGCAGCCAAGATCCGTTAGGGATGACTGAAGCTTTCTTT. The J gene is TRBJ1-1, the V gene TRBV4-1; D gene ambiguous. Germline V CDR1 and CDR2: MGHRA, YSYEKL. V was trimmed by 0 bases and J by 5 bases, leaving 13 bases between them. This CDR3 is 15 amino acids long.

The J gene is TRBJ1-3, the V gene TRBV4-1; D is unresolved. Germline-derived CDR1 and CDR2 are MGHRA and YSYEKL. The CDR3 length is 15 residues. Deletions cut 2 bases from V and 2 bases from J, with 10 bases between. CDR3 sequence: CASSQPWEPGNTIYF. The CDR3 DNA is TGCGCCAGCAGCCAACCCTGGGAACCTGGAAACACCATATATTTT.

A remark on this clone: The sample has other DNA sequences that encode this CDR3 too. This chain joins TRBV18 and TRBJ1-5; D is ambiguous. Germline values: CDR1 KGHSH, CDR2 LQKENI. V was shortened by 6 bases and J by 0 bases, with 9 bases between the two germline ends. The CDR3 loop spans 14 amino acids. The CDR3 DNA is TGTGCCAGCTCGCCAACATATAGCAATCAGCCCCAGCATTTT. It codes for CASSPTYSNQPQHF.

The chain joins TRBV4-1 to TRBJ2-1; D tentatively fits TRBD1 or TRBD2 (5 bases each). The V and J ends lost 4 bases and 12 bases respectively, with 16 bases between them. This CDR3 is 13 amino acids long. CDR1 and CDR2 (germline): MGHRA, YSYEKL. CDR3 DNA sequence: TGCGCCAGCAGCCTCCGGGACCCCGAGGCGCAGTTCTTC. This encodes CASSLRDPEAQFF.

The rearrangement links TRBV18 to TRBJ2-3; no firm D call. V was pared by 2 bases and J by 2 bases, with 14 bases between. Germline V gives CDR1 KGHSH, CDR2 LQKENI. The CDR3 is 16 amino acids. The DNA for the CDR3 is TGTGCCAGCTCACCAAGGTACGACTTGTACACAGATACGCAGTATTTT. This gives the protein CASSPRYDLYTDTQYF.

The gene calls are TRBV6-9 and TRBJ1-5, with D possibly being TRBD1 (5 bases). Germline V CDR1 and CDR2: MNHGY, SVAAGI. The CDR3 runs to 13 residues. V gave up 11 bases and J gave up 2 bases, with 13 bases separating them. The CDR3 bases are TGTGCCCGCAAGGGGCAGGGCAATCAGCCCCAGCATTTT. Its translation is CARKGQGNQPQHF.